Listed here are 20 T cell receptor beta chains from one sample, sequenced in a study of T cell responses to AZD1222 COVID-19 vaccine. Sequencing was performed with immunoSEQ multiplex PCR; in TCRdb, only in-frame clones are kept and a portion is missing. The sample lists roughly 120,000 clones; less than 90% were seen once. Sequenced here: peripheral blood, sampled on day 0 of AZD1222 vaccination. The receptors stem from an adult in good health.

The rearrangement uses TRBV27 and TRBJ2-6; no reliable D call. The V gene's germline CDR1 is MNHEY and CDR2 SMNVEV (reference sequence). V was pared by 5 bases and J by 4 bases, with 15 bases between. CDR3 length: 16 amino acids. The CDR3 protein is CASSGWSTSGANVLTF. In nucleotides, the CDR3 is TGTGCCAGCAGTGGATGGAGCACCTCAGGGGCCAACGTCCTGACTTTC.

This clone appeared once. The chain is built from TRBV15 and TRBJ1-1, with no clear D. This CDR3 contains 12 residues. V lost 0 bases to trimming and J lost 7 bases, with 6 bases between them. Germline V gives CDR1 LNHNV, CDR2 YYDKDF (reference sequence). CDR3 residues: CATSRDRLEAFF. The CDR3 DNA reads as TGTGCCACCAGCAGAGATCGCCTTGAAGCTTTCTTT.

The rearrangement uses TRBV7-2 and TRBJ1-1; D is possibly TRBD1 (6 bases). CDR3 length: 15 residues. Between the trimmed V and J ends, which lost 5 bases and 1 base, there was a span of 14 bases. From germline, CDR1 is SGHTA and CDR2 FQGNSA. CDR3 in DNA: TGTGCCAGCAGCCCAGGACAGAATTCGAACACTGAAGCTTTCTTT. This encodes CASSPGQNSNTEAFF.

The CDR3 DNA reads as TGTGCCAGCAGTTTCGGGGTGGGCCCTCTTGGCTACGAGCAGTACTTC. The encoded protein is CASSFGVGPLGYEQYF. This chain links TRBV27 with TRBJ2-7, with D perhaps TRBD2 (5 bases). Germline CDR1 and CDR2: MNHEY and SMNVEV (reference sequence). The CDR3 sequence is 16 residues long. V dropped 3 bases and J dropped 3 bases, with 18 bases sitting between them.

The J gene is TRBJ1-1, the V gene TRBV14, with TRBD1 matching over 7 bases. From germline, CDR1 is SGHDN and CDR2 FVKESK. The J segment lost 2 bases and the V segment lost 1 base, leaving 4 bases of the junction unmatched. The CDR3 is 15 residues long. The CDR3 bases are TGTGCCAGCAGCCAAGCCGGGACAGTCAACACTGAAGCTTTCTTT. As protein: CASSQAGTVNTEAFF.

The chain couples TRBV4-3 to TRBJ1-2; D is perhaps TRBD1 (5 bases). Germline V gene data show CDR1 as LGHNA and CDR2 as YSLEER. The CDR3 is 16 amino acids. V was pared by 3 bases and J by 0 bases, with 14 bases between. CDR3 DNA sequence: TGCGCCAGCAGCCATAGGGGTTTCAGGGCTAACTATGGCTACACCTTC. This encodes CASSHRGFRANYGYTF.

V usage is TRBV6-2 or TRBV6-3 and J usage is TRBJ1-1, with D hard to call. This CDR3 comprises 12 residues. V lost 2 bases, J lost 5 bases, and 6 bases lay in between. Germline V lookup: CDR1 MNHEY, CDR2 SVGEGT. CDR3 coding DNA: TGTGCCAGCAGTTACATCGGGACTGAAGCTTTCTTT. Amino acids: CASSYIGTEAFF.

The rearrangement joins TRBV24-1 to TRBJ2-7; D assignment may be TRBD1 or TRBD2 (5 bases each). The ends were cut back, 9 bases at V and 0 bases at J, with 8 bases in the middle. The CDR3 runs to 12 residues. CDR1 and CDR2 from the germline V gene are KGHDR and SFDVKD. The CDR3 nucleotides are TGTGCCACCGCAGGGAGCTCCTACGAGCAGTACTTC. It yields the protein CATAGSSYEQYF.

V and J are TRBV6-2 or TRBV6-3 and TRBJ1-1, with 7 positions matching TRBD1. The germline V gene encodes CDR1 MNHEY and CDR2 SVGEGT. The CDR3 contains 13 residues. The J segment lost 4 bases and the V segment lost 4 bases, leaving 3 bases of the junction unmatched. CDR3 loop: CASSLQGTTEAFF. For the CDR3, the DNA is TGTGCCAGCAGTTTACAGGGGACCACTGAAGCTTTCTTT.

V is TRBV10-3 and J is TRBJ1-2; no clear D gene. Germline values: CDR1 ENHRY, CDR2 SYGVKD. Trimming cost V 0 bases and J 5 bases, with 16 bases left between them. The CDR3 has 16 residues. The CDR3, as DNA: TGTGCCATCAGTGAGTCGGTTGGCAGTAACCTATATGGCTACACCTTC. Translating gives CAISESVGSNLYGYTF.

V and J are TRBV11-3 and TRBJ2-7; the D gene could be TRBD1 or TRBD2 (5 bases each). Germline values: CDR1 SGHNT, CDR2 YENEEA. V lost 5 bases and J 6 bases, leaving 20 bases between the germline ends. This CDR3 comprises 15 residues. In DNA, the CDR3 is TGTGCCAGCAGCCCTAGGAATGGGGGTGAAGGCGAGCAGTACTTC. It is translated as CASSPRNGGEGEQYF.

The chain joins TRBV30 to TRBJ2-1; D remains ambiguous. The CDR3 is 12 residues long. Trimming pared 6 bases from V and 0 bases from J, leaving 6 bases between. The germline CDR1 and CDR2 sequences are GTSNPN and SVGIG (reference sequence). This CDR3 reads CACAVSYNEQFF. The CDR3 bases are TGTGCCTGTGCGGTCTCCTACAATGAGCAGTTCTTC.

This clone was found once. The chain carries TRBV3-1 (or the pseudogene TRBV3-2) and TRBJ1-2; D call uncertain. V dropped 0 bases and J dropped 4 bases, with 6 bases sitting between them. The CDR3 runs 13 residues. Per the germline V gene, CDR1 is LGHDT and CDR2 is YNNKEL (reference sequence). In DNA, the CDR3 is TGTGCCAGCAGCCAAGACAGGCTCTATGGCTACACCTTC. This gives the protein CASSQDRLYGYTF.

The chain links TRBV5-1 to TRBJ2-1; D possibly corresponds to TRBD1 (6 bases). In germline, CDR1 is SGHRS, CDR2 YFSETQ. V was cut by 0 bases and J by 3 bases, with 10 bases left in between. The CDR3 is 15 residues long. The CDR3 region is CASSLDRVGYNEQFF. CDR3 DNA: TGCGCCAGCAGCTTGGACAGGGTAGGCTACAATGAGCAGTTCTTC.

The CDR3 nucleotides read TGTGCCAGCAGCCAACAAAGCGACAGGGGAAAACTGTTTTTT. Translated: CASSQQSDRGKLFF. The rearrangement links TRBV3-1 (or the pseudogene TRBV3-2) to TRBJ1-4, with 8 bases aligning to TRBD1. The J segment lost 10 bases and the V segment lost 2 bases, leaving 6 bases of the junction unmatched. The CDR3 sequence is 14 residues long. Looked up from germline, CDR1 is LGHDT and CDR2 is YNNKEL (reference sequence).

The chain employs TRBV12-5 and TRBJ2-7, with D perhaps TRBD1 (6 bases). The CDR3 runs to 16 residues. In germline, CDR1 is LGHNT, CDR2 FRNRAP. V dropped 2 bases and J dropped 2 bases, with 16 bases sitting between them. The CDR3 loop reads CASGLPTGFGPYEQYF. The CDR3 coding sequence is TGTGCTAGTGGTTTGCCCACAGGGTTTGGGCCCTACGAGCAGTACTTC.

This sequence joins TRBV6-2 or TRBV6-3 and TRBJ1-1; weak D call: TRBD1 (5 bases). Germline CDR1 is MNHEY and CDR2 is SVGEGT. V gave up 2 bases and J gave up 5 bases, with 9 bases separating them. The CDR3 is 13 residues long. The DNA of the CDR3 is TGTGCCAGCAGTTACGGGGGTAGGACTGAAGCTTTCTTT. Protein: CASSYGGRTEAFF.

The gene calls are TRBV11-2 and TRBJ2-3; maybe TRBD1 (6 bases). V lost 4 bases to trimming and J lost 5 bases, with 19 bases between them. From germline, CDR1 is SGHAT and CDR2 FQNNGV. The CDR3 has 16 amino acids. CDR3 DNA sequence: TGTGCCAGCAGCTCCCAGAAAATCTCAGGGGAAGATACGCAGTATTTT. Translating gives CASSSQKISGEDTQYF. The whole variable domain, remainder taken from reference TRBV11-2 and TRBJ2-3, is EAGVAQSPRYKIIEKRQSVAFWCNPISGHATLYWYQQILGQGPKLLIQFQNNGVVDDSQLPKDRFSAERLKGVDSTLKIQPAKLEDSAVYLCASSSQKISGEDTQYFGPGTRLTVL.

The chain joins TRBV14 to TRBJ1-4; D remains unclear. CDR1 is SGHDN, CDR2 FVKESK, per germline. The CDR3 spans 15 residues. Trimming removed 1 base at V and 5 bases at J, with 11 bases between. For the CDR3, the DNA is TGTGCCAGCAGCCAAGGGTCGGCAGTCAATGAAAAACTGTTTTTT. Translated, it gives CASSQGSAVNEKLFF.

This clone was detected many times. V and J are TRBV12-3 or TRBV12-4 and TRBJ1-2, with D perhaps TRBD1 (6 bases). The V end lost 2 bases, the J end lost 2 bases, and 6 bases lay between the germline ends. This CDR3 is 13 amino acids long. The chain's CDR3 is CASSLTGNYGYTF. The CDR3, as DNA: TGTGCCAGCAGTTTAACAGGGAACTATGGCTACACCTTC.